The source of this T cell receptor (beta chain) is a study of blood T cell repertoires in COVID-19. Overall study context: The cDNA or gDNA used as material had been derived from T cells, B-cell-depleted T cells, or PBMCs.

The data were produced by immunoSEQ multiplex PCR, yet TCRdb's version contains in-frame clones alone and is incomplete. This table has 97,000 or so clones, approximately 80% appearing once. V was pared by 0 bases and J by 3 bases, with 15 bases between. Germline CDR1 and CDR2: SGHRS and YFSETQ. The CDR3 consists of 17 residues. This TCR was sampled from a man in his sixties or seventies with active or convalescent COVID-19. The sequencing sample was made of peripheral blood. The chain has TRBV5-1 and TRBJ1-4; no clear D. The CDR3 DNA follows: TGCGCCAGCAGCTTGGGGCGGGGAGGCGATGCTAATGAAAAACTGTTTTTT. Protein sequence: CASSLGRGGDANEKLFF.